This T cell receptor beta chain emerged from a study of T cell responses to AZD1222 COVID-19 vaccine. Study as a whole: Researchers grouped second doses given at about 4 or about 12 weeks into one pool.

Sequenced by immunoSEQ multiplex PCR; TCRdb stores in-frame clones only, minus some. The table lists over 120,000 clones, approximately 92% of them singletons. There are 14 residues in the CDR3. Trimming stripped 0 bases from V and 4 bases from J, with 11 bases between. CDR1 is SGDLS and CDR2 is YYNGEE in the germline V gene. Overall study findings and caveats: Donors, mostly white British, included more females; clonal diversity was possibly underestimated. Nearly half of spike-specific TCRs reportedly target variant regions that are unmutated in the B.1.351 and B.1.1.7 variants. It was only a handful of AZD1222 recipients who were seropositive at baseline.

In the case of this clone: Antigen unknown.

This sequence originates from an adult in good health. Sequenced material: peripheral blood, taken on day 0 of AZD1222 vaccination. The V gene is TRBV9, the J gene TRBJ2-7, with D possibly being TRBD1 (5 bases). This CDR3 is CASSVGGLGYEQYF. The CDR3, as DNA: TGTGCCAGCAGCGTAGGGGGCTTAGGGTACGAGCAGTACTTC.